What follows describes a single T cell receptor (beta chain). Antigen unknown. The data originate from a study of a mutant IDH1 vaccine in newly diagnosed glioma. Study overall: Vaccines were first given 4-6 weeks after radiotherapy alone, or with temozolomide cycles. Earlier therapy was either radiotherapy, temozolomide, or both, and most got both.

The CDR3 covers 16 residues. CDR1 is SGHKS and CDR2 is YYEKEE in the germline V gene (reference sequence). V gave up 4 bases and J gave up 2 bases; unmatched junction bases: 11. Time point defined: week 35, safety follow-up. The study gave 300 ug of mutant IDH1 20-mer peptide per vaccine dose, with topical imiquimod. Study-wide findings and caveats: Seemingly, top peripheral T cell clonotype changes bore no relation to pseudoprogression.

Libraries were prepared by immunoSEQ multiplex PCR; TCRdb keeps only in-frame clonotypes and omits some of them. The sample carries approximately 31,000 clones, around 77% recorded once. This material consisted of PBMCs, taken from a glioma patient whose treatment included an IDH1 peptide vaccine. The gene calls are TRBV5-5 and TRBJ2-7; 8 bases match TRBD1. The TCR comes from a man aged 40-49 years with glioma. Some clones in this sample may be carry-over from other donors' samples. The CDR3 is CASSISGTGLTYEQYF. The CDR3 region has the DNA TGTGCCAGCAGCATTTCCGGGACAGGCTTAACCTACGAGCAGTACTTC.